These 15 T cell receptor beta chains originate from one sample sequenced in a study of cytomegalovirus exposure and HLA in healthy donors. It was with 60 Vbeta and 13 Jbeta primers that the PCR ran. Produced via immunoSEQ multiplex PCR; TCRdb's table is partial and in-frame only. This sample has roughly 89,000 clones, with 55% to 70% found just once. The sequencing sample was made of PBMCs. Source of these receptors: a woman aged 45-60 years in good health and CMV-seropositive.

For this clone: Relative to the germline gene, one junction end is altered; a read error may explain this. Other DNA sequences from this sample encode an identical CDR3 as well. The chain couples TRBV7-2 to TRBJ2-2; D might be TRBD2 (6 bases). The CDR3 is 13 residues long. CDR1 and CDR2 from the germline V gene are SGHTA and FQGNSA. CDR3 in DNA: TGTGCCAGCAGCGCACAGAGCGGCGGGGAGCTGTTCTTT. Translated, it gives CASSAQSGGELFF.

The chain joins TRBV4-2 to TRBJ1-4; TRBD1 matches 9 bases. This CDR3 is 17 amino acids long. Trimming took 4 bases from V and 8 from J; bases not matched to a gene: 14. Germline assignment: CDR1 LGHNA and CDR2 YNFKEQ. The CDR3 DNA is TGTGCCAGCAGCCTCCTCCTCACAGGGGGCATAGAAGAAAAACTGTTTTTT. It codes for CASSLLLTGGIEEKLFF.

This clone was picked up a small number of times. The genes are TRBV30 and TRBJ2-5; TRBD2 aligns across 9 bases. The CDR3 totals 16 residues. Germline V gene data show CDR1 as GTSNPN and CDR2 as SVGIG (reference sequence). The J segment lost 0 bases and the V segment lost 2 bases, leaving 7 bases of the junction unmatched. CDR3 sequence reads: CAWSPLAGKYQETQYF. The CDR3 nucleotides read TGTGCCTGGAGTCCTCTAGCGGGGAAGTACCAAGAGACCCAGTACTTC.

For the CDR3, the DNA is TGTGCCAGCAGCTCCCCGGATGGAGGGAACACTGAAGCTTTCTTT. Amino acids: CASSSPDGGNTEAFF. J is TRBJ1-1 and V is TRBV7-9, with unresolved D. V was cut by 4 bases and J by 1 base, with 13 bases left in between. CDR3 length equals 15 residues. Germline lookup yields CDR1 SEHNR and CDR2 FQNEAQ (reference sequence).

This clone was found once. V gene TRBV6-5 combines with J gene TRBJ1-2; no clear D gene. With 6 bases removed from V and 7 bases from J, the gap between germline ends came to 12 bases. This CDR3 comprises 12 residues. Germline lookup yields CDR1 MNHEY and CDR2 SVGAGI. The CDR3 DNA sequence: TGTGCCAGCAGACAGTTTTTCGGTGGCTACACCTTC. Its translation is CASRQFFGGYTF.

This clone was seen at least ten times. This chain links TRBV10-3 with TRBJ1-5, with a possible D match to TRBD1 (5 bases). The CDR3 totals 14 residues. Per the germline V gene, CDR1 is ENHRY and CDR2 is SYGVKD. Trimming took off 2 bases at V and 6 bases at J, with 11 bases between the two ends. CDR3 in amino acids: CAISEGGVGQPQHF. The CDR3 region has the DNA TGTGCCATCAGTGAGGGAGGGGTGGGTCAGCCCCAGCATTTT.

This clone was detected only a few times. The chain has TRBV4-3 and TRBJ2-1, with 7 bases matching TRBD1. After removal of 1 base from V and 4 bases from J, the junction contained 1 base not matched to a gene. This CDR3 comprises 14 residues. Per germline, CDR1 LGHNA and CDR2 YSLEER. This chain's CDR3 is CASSQGGQYNEQFF. For the CDR3, the DNA is TGCGCCAGCAGCCAAGGGGGACAGTACAATGAGCAGTTCTTC.

CDR3 nucleotides: TGCGCCAGCAGCCAGGGAGGGCCACCTTACTATGGCTACACCTTC. This sequence encodes CASSQGGPPYYGYTF. V gene TRBV4-3 combines with J gene TRBJ1-2; no reliable D call. The germline V gene has CDR1 LGHNA and CDR2 YSLEER. This CDR3 has 15 residues. V lost 3 bases and J lost 3, with 14 bases in between.

This clone was observed a few times. J is TRBJ1-1 and V is TRBV4-1; 10 bases are a match to TRBD1. Germline V lookup: CDR1 MGHRA, CDR2 YSYEKL. V dropped 4 bases and J dropped 4; count of bases not matched to a gene: 12. The CDR3 contains 17 residues. The CDR3 nucleotides are TGCGCCAGCAGCCGAGGGACAGGGGTGAGTAGTGGCACTGAAGCTTTCTTT. It translates to CASSRGTGVSSGTEAFF.

V gene TRBV30 combines with J gene TRBJ1-1, with D possibly being TRBD1 (6 bases). With 1 base removed from V and 1 base from J, the gap between germline ends came to 13 bases. The CDR3 sequence is 15 residues long. Per germline, CDR1 GTSNPN and CDR2 SVGIG (reference sequence). The CDR3 region has the DNA TGTGCCTGGAGTGAAACTAGGGGGTGGAACACTGAAGCTTTCTTT. Translation: CAWSETRGWNTEAFF.

The chain is built from TRBV7-9 and TRBJ2-1, with TRBD2 identical over 8 bases. The CDR3 contains 13 residues. With 7 bases clipped from V and 10 bases from J, the junction kept 9 bases outside the gene matches. CDR1 and CDR2 from the germline V gene are SEHNR and FQNEAQ (reference sequence). The DNA for the CDR3 is TGTGCCAGCATTCTAGCGGGTGGGGCCGAGCAGTTCTTC. Amino acid sequence: CASILAGGAEQFF.

The rearrangement joins TRBV6-5 to TRBJ2-7; 14 nucleotides match TRBD2. Trimming cost V 8 bases and J 4 bases; bases outside gene matches: 7. The CDR3 totals 15 residues. Germline V gives CDR1 MNHEY, CDR2 SVGAGI. The chain's CDR3 is CASVSTSGGAYEQYF. CDR3 nucleotide sequence: TGTGCCAGCGTATCGACTAGCGGGGGGGCTTACGAGCAGTACTTC.

This clone was detected only once. The rearrangement uses TRBV7-6 and TRBJ2-5; 10 bases line up with TRBD2. This CDR3 contains 14 residues. Germline-derived CDR1 and CDR2 are SGHVS and FNYEAQ. V shed 5 bases and J 4 bases; nucleotides not matched to a gene: 4. This chain's CDR3 is CASSPGLARETQYF. In nucleotides, the CDR3 is TGTGCCAGCAGCCCGGGACTAGCGAGAGAGACCCAGTACTTC.

This rearrangement joins TRBV29-1 to TRBJ1-1; 8 nucleotides match TRBD1. V lost 5 bases and J lost 1; bases outside the gene matches: 6. The germline gives CDR1 SQVTM, CDR2 ANQGSEA. The CDR3 spans 14 residues. For the CDR3, the DNA is TGCAGCGTTACAACAGGGGGAGGGAACACTGAAGCTTTCTTT. It specifies CSVTTGGGNTEAFF.

The genes are TRBV6-1 and TRBJ2-7, with a tentative D call TRBD2 (5 bases). CDR3 size: 18 residues. Germline-derived CDR1 and CDR2 are MNHNS and SASEGT. The V end was cut by 0 bases, the J end by 2 bases, with 20 bases between. CDR3 in DNA: TGTGCCAGCAGTGAAGCGGACTCAGGTAGCACCCTTACCTACGAGCAGTACTTC. Translating it yields CASSEADSGSTLTYEQYF.